A selection of T cell receptor beta chains follows, all from one sample in a study of PD-L1 blockade in urothelial cancer. Clones were read by immunoSEQ multiplex PCR, and TCRdb kept only the in-frame ones, dropping some. Among 50,000 or so clones listed, around four fifths were seen once. Here the sequenced sample was PBMCs, taken around atezolizumab (anti-PD-L1) treatment. These TCRs come from a man over 45 with urothelial cancer. Both conserved end residues are part of each CDR3. Fields, in order: V gene, D gene, J gene, clone size, CDR3 protein, CDR3 DNA. The D gene is left open where the match is weak. Only part of the rows carry a size: once, few, many, or a class if the clone is expanded.

TRBV4-3,NA,TRBJ2-7,NA,CASSQVGDTNYEQYF,TGCGCCAGCAGCCAAGTAGGGGACACCAACTACGAGCAGTACTTC
TRBV5-1,NA,TRBJ1-5,NA,CASSLYPHRNRRQPQHF,TGCGCCAGCAGCTTGTACCCCCACAGGAATCGGCGTCAGCCCCAGCATTTT
TRBV9,TRBD1,TRBJ1-2,NA,CASSSGTGYFFGYTF,TGTGCCAGCAGCTCCGGGACAGGGTATTTTTTCGGGTACACCTTC
TRBV18,TRBD2,TRBJ2-7,NA,CASSSEGTSGRNEQYF,TGTGCCAGCTCATCGGAAGGGACTAGCGGGAGAAACGAGCAGTACTTC
TRBV6-5,NA,TRBJ1-1,few,CASSYSGAEAFF,TGTGCCAGCAGTTACTCAGGGGCTGAAGCTTTCTTT
TRBV11-1,TRBD1,TRBJ1-2,NA,CASSLARDRGNYGYTF,TGTGCCAGCAGCTTAGCCCGGGACAGGGGAAACTATGGCTACACCTTC
TRBV28,TRBD2,TRBJ2-1,NA,CASRFQREERYNEQFF,TGTGCCAGCAGATTCCAGCGGGAGGAACGATACAATGAGCAGTTCTTC
TRBV28,NA,TRBJ2-5,NA,CASNRGGQKETQYF,TGTGCCAGCAACCGCGGGGGCCAGAAAGAGACCCAGTACTTC
TRBV6-5,NA,TRBJ2-1,once,CASSYQLAYDEQFF,TGTGCCAGCAGTTATCAACTAGCTTATGATGAGCAGTTCTTC
TRBV9,NA,TRBJ1-5,NA,CASSVGPYSNQPQHF,TGTGCCAGCAGCGTAGGGCCTTATAGCAATCAGCCCCAGCATTTT
TRBV6-5,NA,TRBJ2-5,NA,CASSYPTGAGQYF,TGTGCCAGCAGTTATCCCACAGGAGCTGGCCAGTACTTC
TRBV19,NA,TRBJ2-1,few,CASSRRGQGNEQFF,TGTGCCAGTAGTCGGCGGGGGCAGGGCAATGAGCAGTTCTTC
TRBV19,NA,TRBJ2-3,NA,CASTTADGFDTQYF,TGTGCCAGTACGACCGCGGATGGGTTCGATACGCAGTATTTT
TRBV4-3,NA,TRBJ2-2,NA,CASSQDLTGYTGELFF,TGCGCCAGCAGCCAAGATTTAACAGGGTACACCGGGGAGCTGTTTTTT
TRBV6-1,NA,TRBJ1-4,NA,CASSLTATNEKLFF,TGTGCCAGCAGTCTAACAGCAACTAATGAAAAACTGTTTTTT
TRBV19,TRBD2,TRBJ2-7,NA,CASSSGLAGALPSSYEQYF,TGTGCCAGTAGTTCAGGACTAGCGGGAGCCCTACCTAGCTCCTACGAGCAGTACTTC
TRBV30,NA,TRBJ2-1,NA,CAWRHPNYSSYNEQFF,TGTGCCTGGAGGCACCCCAACTATAGCTCCTACAATGAGCAGTTCTTC
TRBV7-3,NA,TRBJ1-1,NA,CASSLTGTSMNTEAFF,TGTGCCAGCAGCTTAACCGGGACAAGCATGAACACTGAAGCTTTCTTT
TRBV5-4,NA,TRBJ1-6,NA,CASSFGGGNSPLHF,TGTGCCAGCAGCTTTGGGGGCGGTAATTCACCCCTCCACTTT
TRBV28,TRBD2,TRBJ2-5,NA,CASNPGTSGNGRETQYF,TGTGCCAGCAACCCCGGGACTAGCGGGAACGGTAGAGAGACCCAGTACTTC
TRBV5-1,NA,TRBJ2-2,NA,CASTLGLETGELFF,TGCGCCAGCACCCTGGGGCTCGAAACCGGGGAGCTGTTTTTT
TRBV7-6,TRBD1,TRBJ1-3,NA,CASSPDRVGNTIYF,TGTGCCAGCAGCCCTGACAGGGTCGGAAACACCATATATTTT
TRBV19,NA,TRBJ2-6,NA,CASSISRGANVLTF,TGTGCCAGTAGTATTAGTCGGGGGGCCAACGTCCTGACTTTC